These 26 T cell receptor beta chains originate from one sample sequenced in a study of CD8+CD57+ T cells in acquired aplastic anemia. Sequencing was done on patients that had shown CD8+CD57+ cell expansion by flow cytometry. Using genomic DNA as the template, TCR beta VDJ and CDR3 profiling was carried out. In TCRdb, the reads were re-called with MiXCR into one record per CDR3 protein. The data show about 150,000 distinct CDR3 sequences, approximately 51% seen once. Sequenced: sorted CD4+, CD8+, or CD8+CD57+ T cells (not recorded which) from PBMCs. The receptors originated from a human donor with aplastic anemia.

V and J are TRBV24-1 and TRBJ1-2, with a tentative D call TRBD1 (5 bases). V lost 6 bases and J lost 3, with 16 bases in between. The CDR3 runs 15 residues. Germline CDR1 KGHDR, CDR2 SFDVKD. The CDR3 protein is CATSPTGGNHYGYTF. The CDR3 DNA reads TGTGCCACCAGTCCCACGGGGGGGAACCACTATGGCTACACCTTC.

V is TRBV15 and J is TRBJ2-3, with 14 bases aligning to TRBD2. CDR1 is LNHNV and CDR2 is YYDKDF in the germline V gene (reference sequence). The CDR3 has 17 amino acids. Trimming took 3 bases from V and 0 from J; bases not matched to a gene: 2. In DNA, the CDR3 is TGTGCCACCAGCAGGACTAGCGGGGGGGTTAGCACAGATACGCAGTATTTT. This encodes CATSRTSGGVSTDTQYF.

The J gene is TRBJ2-2, the V gene TRBV12-3 or TRBV12-4, with 8 bases aligning to TRBD2. V dropped 1 base and J dropped 5; count of bases not matched to a gene: 3. This CDR3 contains 15 residues. CDR3 region: CASSLVGGATGELFF. CDR3 bases: TGTGCCAGCAGTTTAGTCGGGGGGGCTACCGGGGAGCTGTTTTTT.

The rearrangement links TRBV20-1 to TRBJ2-3, with 9 bases matching TRBD1. The V and J ends lost 8 bases and 4 bases, in that order; junction bases with no gene match: 4. The CDR3 length is 12 residues. Germline assignment: CDR1 DFQATT and CDR2 SNEGSKA (reference sequence). As DNA, the CDR3 is TGCAGTTTGGACAGGGGATCAGATACGCAGTATTTT. This translates into CSLDRGSDTQYF.

This rearrangement joins TRBV25-1 to TRBJ1-2; the match to TRBD1 covers 7 bases. V dropped 4 bases and J dropped 4; count of bases not matched to a gene: 12. CDR3 length equals 16 residues. CDR1 is MGHDK, CDR2 SYGVNS, per germline. The CDR3 is CASSAPGTTGSYGYTF. The CDR3 DNA is TGTGCCAGCAGTGCCCCCGGGACGACAGGGTCCTATGGCTACACCTTC.

This clonotype was seen ten or more times. J is TRBJ2-7 and V is TRBV6-5; no reliable D call. In germline, CDR1 is MNHEY, CDR2 SVGAGI. Trimming cost V 5 bases and J 4 bases, with 6 bases left between them. CDR3 size: 11 residues. The CDR3 DNA follows: TGTGCCAGCAGTAACGGTTACGAGCAGTACTTC. This sequence encodes CASSNGYEQYF.

In its sample, this clonotype was seen many times. The V gene is TRBV6-4, the J gene TRBJ1-5; D gene uncertain. Germline assignment: CDR1 MRHNA and CDR2 SNTAGT. CDR3 length: 17 residues. V was clipped by 0 bases and J by 1 base, with 13 bases between them. In nucleotides, the CDR3 is TGTGCCAGCAGTGACTCGCCCCAAGGACCAAGCAATCAGCCCCAGCATTTT. Translating gives CASSDSPQGPSNQPQHF.

The rearrangement uses TRBV4-3 and TRBJ1-6; D is possibly TRBD1 (5 bases). Trimming cost V 0 bases and J 11 bases, with 14 bases left between them. The germline CDR1 and CDR2 sequences are LGHNA and YSLEER. The CDR3 is 15 amino acids. The CDR3 loop is CASSQDLGGRAPLHF. CDR3 DNA sequence: TGCGCCAGCAGCCAAGATCTGGGGGGGAGGGCACCCCTCCACTTT.

At least ten counts were recorded for this clonotype. This chain links TRBV24-1 with TRBJ1-2, with D possibly TRBD1 on 5 matching bases. There are 14 residues in the CDR3. With 4 bases removed from V and 10 bases from J, the gap between germline ends came to 18 bases. From germline, CDR1 is KGHDR and CDR2 SFDVKD. CDR3 in DNA: TGTGCCACCAGTGAACCCGGGACGGCCGTTAACTACACCTTC. It translates to CATSEPGTAVNYTF.

CDR3 in amino acids: CASSEYLTDSPLHF. The CDR3 DNA sequence: TGTGCCAGCAGTGAATACTTAACCGATTCACCCCTCCACTTT. The rearrangement joins TRBV25-1 to TRBJ1-6; D gene ambiguous. The V gene lost 0 bases and the J gene lost 8 bases, with 8 bases spanning the gap. The CDR3 totals 14 residues. The germline gives CDR1 MGHDK, CDR2 SYGVNS.

This clonotype was seen a few times. The chain uses TRBV2 and TRBJ2-2; 7 positions agree with TRBD2. V was clipped by 6 bases and J by 7 bases; unmatched bases: 8. Germline V CDR1 and CDR2: SNHLY, FYNNEI. This CDR3 contains 14 residues. The CDR3 coding sequence is TGTGCCAGCAGGAGCCAGCGGGAAATCGGGGAGCTGTTTTTT. Protein: CASRSQREIGELFF.

This chain connects TRBV29-1 to TRBJ2-7; 7 nucleotides align to TRBD1. Per germline, CDR1 SQVTM and CDR2 ANQGSEA. The CDR3 has 12 residues. The ends lost 3 bases at V and 6 bases at J; junction bases unmatched: 5. The CDR3 sequence is CSVEAGGFEQYF. The CDR3 region has the DNA TGCAGCGTTGAGGCAGGGGGATTCGAGCAGTACTTC.

As concerns this clonotype: Compared with germline, one end of the junction differs, possibly owing to a read error. The chain combines TRBV2 with TRBJ1-2, with D unclear. From germline, CDR1 is SNHLY and CDR2 FYNNEI. This CDR3 has 12 residues. For the CDR3, the DNA is TGTGCCGGCAGTTTAGGTGACTATGGCTACACCTTC. Its translation is CAGSLGDYGYTF.

In this sample, this clonotype turned up many times. The chain is built from TRBV5-4 and TRBJ2-3; D uncertain. V was trimmed by 1 base and J by 1 base, leaving 10 bases between them. The CDR3 loop spans 15 amino acids. Germline V gene sequence: CDR1 SGHNT, CDR2 YYREEE (reference sequence). CDR3 sequence: CASSLRVSGTDTQYF. Written as DNA, the CDR3 is TGTGCCAGCAGCTTGCGCGTGAGCGGCACAGATACGCAGTATTTT.

This clonotype was counted ten times or more. The gene calls are TRBV3-1 and TRBJ1-3, with D hard to call. This CDR3 contains 12 residues. CDR1 is LGHDT and CDR2 is YNNKEL in the germline V gene (reference sequence). V was trimmed by 2 bases and J by 8 bases, leaving 7 bases between them. CDR3 DNA: TGTGCCAGCAGCCAAAGTCTTCACACCATATATTTT. Translated: CASSQSLHTIYF.

The rearrangement uses TRBV9 and TRBJ2-3; D is unclear. Germline CDR1 reads SGDLS; CDR2 reads YYNGEE. This CDR3 comprises 12 residues. V was clipped by 0 bases and J by 4 bases, with 3 bases between them. Here the CDR3 DNA reads TGTGCCAGCAGCGTAGGTCCAGATACGCAGTATTTT. It translates to CASSVGPDTQYF.

J is TRBJ1-4 and V is TRBV3-1, with TRBD1 identical over 9 bases. Germline CDR1 and CDR2: LGHDT and YNNKEL (reference sequence). The CDR3 contains 13 residues. Unmatched junction bases numbered 5, after V lost 7 bases and J lost 8 bases. The CDR3 loop reads CASMGQGVEKLFF. DNA for the CDR3: TGTGCCAGCATGGGACAGGGAGTGGAAAAACTGTTTTTT.

This sequence joins TRBV30 and TRBJ1-1, with 7 bases that match TRBD1. Trimming cost V 5 bases and J 5 bases; bases outside gene matches: 8. The CDR3 is 13 residues long. Germline-derived CDR1 and CDR2 are GTSNPN and SVGIG (reference sequence). Here the CDR3 reads CAWAQGWETEAFF. The CDR3 nucleotides read TGTGCCTGGGCACAGGGGTGGGAGACTGAAGCTTTCTTT.

This clonotype has at least ten counts. The V gene is TRBV11-2, the J gene TRBJ2-1; D is possibly TRBD1 or TRBD2 (5 bases each). V was trimmed by 4 bases and J by 7 bases, leaving 17 bases between them. The germline V gene has CDR1 SGHAT and CDR2 FQNNGV. The CDR3 is made up of 15 amino acids. CDR3 nucleotide sequence: TGTGCCAGCAGCTACGGGGCAGCAACCAGAAATGAGCAGTTCTTC. Its translation is CASSYGAATRNEQFF.

CDR3 in amino acids: CASSLPTGAIEQFF. The DNA of the CDR3 is TGTGCCAGCAGCTTACCTACCGGGGCAATTGAGCAGTTCTTC. The genes are TRBV7-8 and TRBJ2-1, with D perhaps TRBD1 or TRBD2 (5 bases each). From germline, CDR1 is SGHVS and CDR2 FQNEAQ. Trimming cost V 2 bases and J 9 bases, with 14 bases left between them. The CDR3 runs to 14 residues. The variable domain in full, with the rest retrieved from reference TRBV7-8 and TRBJ2-1, is GAGVSQSPRYKVAKRGQDVALRCDPISGHVSLFWYQQALGQGPEFLTYFQNEAQLDKSGLPSDRFFAERPEGSVSTLKIQRTQQEDSAVYLCASSLPTGAIEQFFGPGTRLTVL.

This clonotype showed up just once. The chain uses TRBV19 and TRBJ2-1, with D perhaps being TRBD1 or TRBD2 (5 bases each). V was cut by 7 bases and J by 0 bases, with 10 bases left in between. The CDR3 is 14 amino acids. Germline V lookup: CDR1 LNHDA, CDR2 SQIVND (reference sequence). This CDR3 reads CASIGGSSYNEQFF. CDR3 nucleotides: TGTGCCAGTATTGGGGGATCCTCCTACAATGAGCAGTTCTTC.

In regard to this clonotype: Possible read error: a much larger clone is one base away. J is TRBJ2-5 and V is TRBV5-1; 7 nucleotides agree with TRBD1. Germline V gives CDR1 SGHRS, CDR2 YFSETQ. CDR3 length: 15 amino acids. V dropped 5 bases and J dropped 7; count of bases not matched to a gene: 14. Here the CDR3 reads CASRRSGTEEGTQYF. CDR3 nucleotide sequence: TGCGCCAGCAGGCGATCCGGGACAGAGGAAGGGACCCAGTACTTC.

V gene TRBV19 combines with J gene TRBJ2-7; weak D call: TRBD2 (6 bases). Germline V gene sequence: CDR1 LNHDA, CDR2 SQIVND (reference sequence). The CDR3 runs 14 residues. Trimming took off 5 bases at V and 0 bases at J, with 11 bases between the two ends. The CDR3 DNA reads as TGTGCCAGTAGTCGAGACGGGGGCTCCTACGAGCAGTACTTC. Amino acids: CASSRDGGSYEQYF.

At least ten counts were recorded for this clonotype. This chain links TRBV24-1 with TRBJ1-1; no definite D call. V lost 0 bases, J lost 2 bases, and 9 bases lay in between. Germline-derived CDR1 and CDR2 are KGHDR and SFDVKD. The CDR3 loop spans 15 amino acids. The CDR3 protein is CATSDLHRDNTEAFF. The CDR3 DNA reads as TGTGCCACCAGTGATTTGCACAGAGATAACACTGAAGCTTTCTTT.

A few counts support this clonotype. The rearrangement uses TRBV15 and TRBJ1-3; D unclear. The ends were cut back, 0 bases at V and 1 base at J, with 7 bases in the middle. CDR1 and CDR2 from the germline V gene are LNHNV and YYDKDF (reference sequence). The CDR3 covers 15 residues. CDR3 DNA: TGTGCCACCAGCAGAGATCGCGGGTCTGGAAACACCATATATTTT. Residues: CATSRDRGSGNTIYF.

This clonotype has only one observation. The chain has TRBV5-1 and TRBJ2-1; 10 nucleotides agree with TRBD2. This CDR3 is built from 15 residues. The V gene end was trimmed by 3 bases and the J gene end by 12 bases; junction bases not matched to a gene: 12. Germline V gene data show CDR1 as SGHRS and CDR2 as YFSETQ. The chain's CDR3 is CASSYSGGTVGGQFF. The DNA of the CDR3 is TGCGCCAGCAGCTATAGCGGGGGGACGGTTGGGGGGCAGTTCTTC.